Each of the 2 T cell receptor beta chains below was sequenced from the same sample in a study of beta chain features in type 1 diabetes. The study's findings and limits: TCRB CDR3 length was moderately but significantly reduced in all four CD4+ subsets of Type 1 diabetes patients.

Since all of the isolated RNA was reverse transcribed, expressed TCRB transcripts were what got sequenced. Method: immunoSEQ multiplex PCR; TCRdb's copy keeps in-frame clones and lacks some. The sample records about 270,000 clones, 13% to 15% being singletons. Antigens of these TCRs are unknown. The sequenced material came from naive CD4+ T cells from blood. The origin of the receptors is a man younger than 40 with type 1 diabetes.

This clone came up a few times. The rearrangement uses TRBV7-7 and TRBJ2-7; TRBD1 aligns across 7 bases. The CDR3 spans 13 residues. V was clipped by 5 bases and J by 3 bases; unmatched bases: 4. Germline CDR1 SSHAT, CDR2 FNYEAQ (reference sequence). The CDR3 here is CASSRDSSYEQYF. CDR3 in DNA: TGTGCCAGCAGCCGGGACAGCAGCTACGAGCAGTACTTC.

This clone was seen only once. The CDR3 coding sequence is TGTGCCAGCAGCGTAGTAGACACTCCTAACTATGGCTACACCTTC. It encodes CASSVVDTPNYGYTF. The chain employs TRBV9 and TRBJ1-2; D gene unclear. The CDR3 has 15 residues. In germline, CDR1 is SGDLS, CDR2 YYNGEE. Trimming pared 0 bases from V and 0 bases from J, leaving 9 bases between.